These T cell receptor beta chains were read from a single sample in a study of cytomegalovirus exposure and HLA in healthy donors. Sequencing used immunoSEQ multiplex PCR; TCRdb keeps in-frame clones, though not all of them. The top ten hold roughly 1.2% of the sample, which has approximately 120,000 clones, around 94% seen once. Sequenced: PBMCs. Every receptor here comes from a woman between 18 and 29 years old in good health and CMV-seronegative. Both conserved end residues are part of each CDR3. For some rows the clone size is stated as once, few or many, or as a class when expanded; others skip it.

CDR3,size,V
CASSVEEGPRGEQFF,.,TRBV9
CASNPGTHLMNTEAFF,.,TRBV5-1
CASSLNFGSGRLLPFF,.,TRBV28
CASSLKGGVYEQYF,.,TRBV27
CASSLEQGYEQYF,.,TRBV7-8
CASSQEEGGYGYTF,.,TRBV14
CASSFGRAEAFF,.,TRBV28
CASSLTTTSGVNTGELFF,.,TRBV27
CASSESPGTEAFF,.,TRBV10-1
CAWSVPPRSQETQYF,.,TRBV30
CASSVGFGGIYGYTF,few,TRBV6-4
CASSLRGDNEKLFF,.,TRBV13
CASSSTTGGYNEQFF,.,TRBV28
CASSRDSTYEQYF,.,TRBV7-3
CASSSGGQGNRNIQYF,.,TRBV5-6
CASSTHRTALYGYTF,.,TRBV6-5
CSVEVDRGYEQYF,.,TRBV29-1
CASSRGLAGVNEQFF,.,TRBV6-6
CASSYARGVNTEAFF,.,TRBV6-5
CAITPGLAGEDTQYF,.,TRBV7-6
CASRLWEGPYEQYF,.,TRBV6-1
CASSLQGGGALPYEQYF,.,TRBV11-2
CASSGGGWTEAFF,.,TRBV6-1
CASSPGQGAYEQYF,few,TRBV18
CASSEDGGGAHEQFF,few,TRBV6-1
CASTEGGPSQPQHF,.,TRBV6-5
CASSLTGGHNQPQHF,.,TRBV5-1
CASSPLLAISYEQYF,.,TRBV14
CASRGRSGELFF,.,TRBV9
CASSLIQGASEKLFF,.,TRBV7-9
CAIRPQGVGTGELFF,.,TRBV10-3
CASRSGTGDFYEQYF,.,TRBV5-4
CAWSGGGTFYGYTF,.,TRBV30
CASSLWRDLSTEAFF,.,TRBV5-1
CASSYSWDSVGKLFF,.,TRBV6-5
CASSVSGQGGNTIYF,once,TRBV9
CASSLVGQAYEQYF,.,TRBV5-1
CASSIVFRRHYGYTF,.,TRBV19
CASSVGGVGDRTQYF,.,TRBV9
CASSIATPDTQYF,.,TRBV5-1
CAWSDGTAYEQYF,.,TRBV30
CASSSVAGTNTGELFF,.,TRBV7-9
CASSTGTPQETQYF,.,TRBV5-1
CASSEPGALTGELFF,.,TRBV6-1
CASRGDRYFTDTQYF,.,TRBV6-5
CSAGRQGAREKLFF,.,TRBV29-1
CASSPGQGIGQPQHF,.,TRBV18
CASSPNQGDEKLFF,.,TRBV6-5
CASSRRASGSYEQYF,.,TRBV4-1
CAISGQDYGYTF,once,TRBV10-3
CASSSGAAGAQPQHF,.,TRBV27
CASSQDGVRAYF,.,TRBV4-1
CASSATMGGSEQYF,.,TRBV5-1
CASSLEDTSKNIQYF,once,TRBV7-2